Presented here are 28 T cell receptor beta chains from one specimen sequenced in a study of CD8 T cells in ankylosing spondylitis (dated by TCRdb to about 2017). The library was generated by 5' RACE. The data were produced on an Illumina HiSeq 2500. The raw public data were reprocessed by TCRdb itself: fastp quality trimming at Q25, MiXCR clonotype calling, in-frame beta chains only. Here each entry gathers all rows of one CDR3 protein and keeps the most common genes and DNA. The sample table lists 150,000 to 250,000 distinct CDR3 sequences, roughly 13% of them with a count of one. The ten largest clonotypes hold 15% to 20% of the sample. Source material: blood, either unsorted or a sorted T cell fraction (not recorded which). The receptors derive from a male donor with ankylosing spondylitis or in good health (not recorded which).

The chain recombines TRBV10-1 with TRBJ2-2; D perhaps matches TRBD2 (6 bases). The V end was cut by 4 bases, the J end by 5 bases, with 14 bases between. Germline V lookup: CDR1 WNHNN, CDR2 SYGVQD (reference sequence). The CDR3 contains 15 residues. The CDR3 DNA follows: TGCGCCAGCAGTGCAATGCGGGGTGAGACCGGGGAGCTGTTTTTT. Encoded protein: CASSAMRGETGELFF.

This chain uses TRBV30 with TRBJ2-1; D uncertain. V was cut by 0 bases and J by 9 bases, with 9 bases left in between. The CDR3 is made up of 12 amino acids. Germline assignment: CDR1 GTSNPN and CDR2 SVGIG (reference sequence). CDR3 residues: CAWSVRGPEQFF. In nucleotides, the CDR3 is TGTGCCTGGAGTGTACGAGGACCTGAGCAGTTCTTC.

This clonotype has more than one count but fewer than ten. V usage is TRBV7-8 and J usage is TRBJ2-7, with D possibly being TRBD2 (6 bases). Germline-derived CDR1 and CDR2 are SGHVS and FQNEAQ. This CDR3 comprises 16 residues. V lost 1 base and J 0 bases, leaving 13 bases between the germline ends. The CDR3 DNA reads as TGTGCCAGCAGCTTAGTCGGTCCCGGGGGCTCCTACGAGCAGTACTTC. Translation: CASSLVGPGGSYEQYF.

Many counts were recorded for this clonotype. This chain's CDR3 is CASSPGEYSNQPQHF. DNA of the CDR3: TGCGCCAGCAGCCCGGGAGAATATAGCAATCAGCCCCAGCATTTT. The chain uses TRBV5-1 and TRBJ1-5; D gene unclear. The CDR3 length is 15 residues. The V gene lost 4 bases and the J gene lost 0 bases, with 11 bases spanning the gap. The germline CDR1 and CDR2 sequences are SGHRS and YFSETQ.

This rearrangement joins TRBV11-2 to TRBJ1-1, with 12 bases aligning to TRBD1. This CDR3 comprises 14 residues. Germline trimming cut 5 bases from V and 9 bases from J; bases unmatched to any gene: 7. Germline values: CDR1 SGHAT, CDR2 FQNNGV. The CDR3 loop reads CASSPGTGGGKAFF. CDR3 DNA: TGTGCCAGCAGCCCCGGGACAGGGGGCGGAAAAGCTTTCTTT.

This clonotype occurred many times. The chain recombines TRBV20-1 with TRBJ2-2; 7 bases match TRBD2. This CDR3 region has 14 residues. V lost 2 bases to trimming and J lost 7 bases; unmatched junction nucleotides: 7. Germline values: CDR1 DFQATT, CDR2 SNEGSKA (reference sequence). The CDR3 sequence is CSARMAGEVGELFF. Here the CDR3 DNA reads TGCAGTGCTAGAATGGCGGGAGAGGTCGGGGAGCTGTTTTTT.

The rearrangement uses TRBV12-3 or TRBV12-4 and TRBJ2-1, with 8 nucleotides matching TRBD2. The CDR3 is made up of 12 amino acids. J lost 13 bases, V lost 0 bases, and 2 bases had no gene match. The CDR3 here is CASSLAGTSQFF. The CDR3 nucleotides read TGTGCCAGCAGTTTAGCGGGGACTAGTCAGTTCTTC.

The V and J genes are TRBV15 and TRBJ2-7; D may be TRBD1 or TRBD2 (5 bases each). CDR3 size: 14 residues. The germline CDR1 and CDR2 sequences are LNHNV and YYDKDF (reference sequence). Trimming stripped 3 bases from V and 2 bases from J, with 11 bases between. CDR3 in amino acids: CATSRGDGTYEQYF. In DNA form, the CDR3 reads TGTGCCACCAGCAGGGGGGACGGCACCTACGAGCAGTACTTC.

V gene TRBV12-5 combines with J gene TRBJ2-1, with 7 bases aligning to TRBD2. Germline trimming cut 7 bases from V and 3 bases from J; bases unmatched to any gene: 12. The V gene's germline CDR1 is LGHNT and CDR2 FRNRAP. CDR3 size: 16 residues. CDR3 residues: CASAPAEAGDYNEQFF. In DNA form, the CDR3 reads TGTGCTAGTGCCCCAGCGGAGGCGGGAGACTACAATGAGCAGTTCTTC.

This clonotype has ten or more counts. The V call is TRBV24-1, the J call TRBJ2-5; 7 nucleotides agree with TRBD1. Trimming cost V 5 bases and J 1 base; bases outside gene matches: 6. This CDR3 is 15 amino acids long. Germline V gives CDR1 KGHDR, CDR2 SFDVKD. CDR3 DNA sequence: TGTGCCACCAGTGTCCACAGGGGCCGCCAAGAGACCCAGTACTTC. Translating gives CATSVHRGRQETQYF.

J is TRBJ2-7 and V is TRBV4-2, with TRBD1 identical over 8 bases. From germline, CDR1 is LGHNA and CDR2 YNFKEQ. The CDR3 extends over 15 amino acids. With 10 bases clipped from V and 0 bases from J, the junction kept 11 bases outside the gene matches. The CDR3 sequence is CAIGPGQGASYEQYF. DNA of the CDR3: TGTGCCATCGGCCCTGGGCAGGGGGCCTCCTACGAGCAGTACTTC.

This clonotype was seen ten or more times. This sequence joins TRBV20-1 and TRBJ2-3; perhaps TRBD1 as D (5 bases). The CDR3 runs to 17 residues. Trimming left V 0 bases short and J 2 bases short, with 18 bases between. Germline V gene sequence: CDR1 DFQATT, CDR2 SNEGSKA (reference sequence). CDR3 bases: TGCAGTGCTAGAGAGGCAGTAGGAACAGGACCCACAGATACGCAGTATTTT. This sequence encodes CSAREAVGTGPTDTQYF.

The chain is built from TRBV27 and TRBJ1-1, with 7 nucleotides matching TRBD1. Germline loops: CDR1 MNHEY, CDR2 SMNVEV (reference sequence). The ends lost 4 bases at V and 10 bases at J; junction bases unmatched: 3. The CDR3 sequence is 11 residues long. This chain's CDR3 is CASSSPGGAFF. In nucleotides, the CDR3 is TGTGCCAGCAGTTCACCAGGGGGAGCTTTCTTT.

The rearrangement links TRBV6-1 to TRBJ2-1, with TRBD2 identical over 10 bases. Germline loops: CDR1 MNHNS, CDR2 SASEGT. Germline trimming cut 6 bases from V and 2 bases from J; bases unmatched to any gene: 7. The length of the CDR3 is 16 residues. CDR3 amino acids: CASSLTLAGTYNEQFF. In DNA form, the CDR3 reads TGTGCCAGCAGCCTCACACTAGCGGGGACCTACAATGAGCAGTTCTTC.

This clonotype was seen a handful of times. One end of the junction varies from germline; a read error may be responsible. The chain carries TRBV27 and TRBJ1-1; D gene unclear. Germline CDR1 MNHEY, CDR2 SMNVEV (reference sequence). The length of the CDR3 is 13 residues. CDR3 region: CASSLVPTAGGVF. The CDR3 DNA sequence: TGTGCCAGCAGTTTGGTGCCCACGGCCGGCGGGGTCTTT.

This clonotype was detected only a few times. This chain connects TRBV27 to TRBJ2-7; D gene unclear. The V gene's germline CDR1 is MNHEY and CDR2 SMNVEV (reference sequence). Between the trimmed V and J ends, which lost 0 bases and 6 bases, there was a span of 12 bases. This CDR3 spans 14 amino acids. In nucleotides, the CDR3 is TGTGCCAGCAGTTTATCTGTCACTCTGGGCGAGCAGTACTTC. Translating gives CASSLSVTLGEQYF.

This clonotype was seen at least ten times. CDR3 coding DNA: TGCAGCGTCACCGGGACTTCGAACACTGAAGCTTTCTTT. Protein product: CSVTGTSNTEAFF. V and J are TRBV29-1 and TRBJ1-1; the D gene is possibly TRBD1 (5 bases). The CDR3 extends over 13 amino acids. V dropped 6 bases and J dropped 1 base, with 12 bases sitting between them. In germline, CDR1 is SQVTM, CDR2 ANQGSEA. Full variable domain (missing parts from reference TRBV29-1 and TRBJ1-1): SAVISQKPSRDICQRGTSLTIQCQVDSQVTMMFWYRQQPGQSLTLIATANQGSEATYESGFVIDKFPISRPNLTFSTLTVSNMSPEDSSIYLCSVTGTSNTEAFFGQGTRLTVV.

This clonotype came up many times. The genes are TRBV12-3 or TRBV12-4 and TRBJ1-2; a possible D gene is TRBD1 (5 bases). V lost 3 bases and J 8 bases, leaving 7 bases between the germline ends. There are 11 residues in the CDR3. CDR3 region: CASSFGDGYTF. The DNA of the CDR3 is TGTGCCAGCAGTTTCGGGGACGGCTACACCTTC.

CDR3 sequence: CASSQEPAAEKLFF. CDR3 DNA: TGTGCCAGCAGCCAAGAGCCCGCGGCGGAAAAACTGTTTTTT. The chain joins TRBV4-2 to TRBJ1-4; D is unclear. V was clipped by 0 bases and J by 8 bases, with 10 bases between them. The CDR3 loop spans 14 amino acids. The V gene's germline CDR1 is LGHNA and CDR2 YNFKEQ.

This chain connects TRBV30 to TRBJ2-5; D might be TRBD2 (5 bases). From germline, CDR1 is GTSNPN and CDR2 SVGIG (reference sequence). Trimming pared 7 bases from V and 2 bases from J, leaving 14 bases between. This CDR3 has 13 residues. This chain's CDR3 is CAYNTRGQETQYF. CDR3 coding DNA: TGTGCCTATAATACCCGGGGTCAAGAGACCCAGTACTTC.

The chain joins TRBV5-6 to TRBJ2-1, with no clear D. The CDR3 has 11 residues. Trimming took off 1 base at V and 8 bases at J, with 4 bases between the two ends. Germline V lookup: CDR1 SGHDT, CDR2 YYEEEE. CDR3 in amino acids: CASSLIDEQFF. The CDR3 nucleotides read TGTGCCAGCAGCTTGATCGATGAGCAGTTCTTC. Full variable domain (missing parts from reference TRBV5-6 and TRBJ2-1): DAGVTQSPTHLIKTRGQQVTLRCSPKSGHDTVSWYQQALGQGPQFIFQYYEEEERQRGNFPDRFSGHQFPNYSSELNVNALLLGDSALYLCASSLIDEQFFGPGTRLTVL.

This chain connects TRBV29-1 to TRBJ1-2, with D perhaps TRBD1 (6 bases). The CDR3 runs 15 residues. Germline V lookup: CDR1 SQVTM, CDR2 ANQGSEA. V was pared by 2 bases and J by 6 bases, with 19 bases between. This chain's CDR3 is CSVESGAGPRDGYTF. For the CDR3, the DNA is TGCAGCGTTGAATCGGGGGCAGGGCCTCGGGATGGCTACACCTTC.

The chain joins TRBV6-4 to TRBJ2-2; 7 nucleotides line up with TRBD2. This CDR3 region has 18 residues. J was trimmed by 1 base and V by 0 bases; bases with no gene match: 8. Per the germline V gene, CDR1 is MRHNA and CDR2 is SNTAGT. CDR3 sequence reads: CASSDSAWGGLNTGELFF. The CDR3 coding sequence is TGTGCCAGCAGTGACTCGGCCTGGGGGGGACTGAACACCGGGGAGCTGTTTTTT.

V usage is TRBV6-1 and J usage is TRBJ2-3; either TRBD1 or TRBD2 may fit D (6 bases each). The CDR3 totals 14 residues. Germline values: CDR1 MNHNS, CDR2 SASEGT. V was clipped by 2 bases and J by 4 bases, with 10 bases between them. CDR3 protein: CASSEMRGADTQYF. DNA for the CDR3: TGTGCCAGCAGTGAAATGAGGGGGGCAGATACGCAGTATTTT.

The gene calls are TRBV5-1 and TRBJ2-7, with a weak D call TRBD1 (6 bases). Germline V gives CDR1 SGHRS, CDR2 YFSETQ. The ends were cut back, 0 bases at V and 3 bases at J, with 22 bases in the middle. The CDR3 sequence is 18 residues long. The CDR3 bases are TGCGCCAGCAGCTTGGCCGCTCAGGGGCCTCTTCAAATCTACGAGCAGTACTTC. Encoded protein: CASSLAAQGPLQIYEQYF.

The V gene is TRBV20-1, the J gene TRBJ2-5, with D perhaps assigned TRBD1 or TRBD2 (5 bases each). The CDR3 has 13 residues. Germline values: CDR1 DFQATT, CDR2 SNEGSKA (reference sequence). V was pared by 5 bases and J by 1 base, with 11 bases between. In nucleotides, the CDR3 is TGCAGTGCTGACCCGGGGCTCCAAGAGACCCAGTACTTC. This codes for CSADPGLQETQYF.

This clonotype came up many times. The chain couples TRBV29-1 to TRBJ2-2; D tentatively fits TRBD1 or TRBD2 (5 bases each). The CDR3 length is 13 residues. Per germline, CDR1 SQVTM and CDR2 ANQGSEA. With 6 bases removed from V and 6 bases from J, the gap between germline ends came to 14 bases. CDR3: CSVQWDRAGELFF. The CDR3 region has the DNA TGCAGCGTCCAATGGGACCGGGCCGGGGAGCTGTTTTTT.

This chain links TRBV6-2 or TRBV6-3 with TRBJ2-5; TRBD1 agrees at 7 bases. From germline, CDR1 is MNHEY and CDR2 SVGEGT. V gave up 8 bases and J gave up 2 bases; unmatched junction bases: 14. This CDR3 contains 16 residues. CDR3 coding DNA: TGTGCCAGCTTCCCCTCGAACAGGGGCATACAAGAGACCCAGTACTTC. Protein product: CASFPSNRGIQETQYF.